Below are 19 T cell receptor beta chains sequenced from a single sample in a study of blood T cell repertoires in COVID-19. This table comes from immunoSEQ multiplex PCR, and its TCRdb copy is limited to in-frame clones, with some not included. Of 150,000 or so clones listed, approximately 83% are singletons. Sequences were obtained from peripheral blood. Receptors originate from a woman in her sixties or seventies with acute or convalescent COVID-19.

The rearrangement uses TRBV10-3 and TRBJ2-1; TRBD1 matches 7 bases. Germline V gene data show CDR1 as ENHRY and CDR2 as SYGVKD. With 4 bases clipped from V and 2 bases from J, the junction kept 2 bases outside the gene matches. There are 14 residues in the CDR3. CDR3 nucleotides: TGTGCCATCAGTGCTCAGGGGGCCTACAATGAGCAGTTCTTC. As protein: CAISAQGAYNEQFF.

The chain is built from TRBV5-1 and TRBJ1-5, with D unresolved. Trimming took 0 bases from V and 2 from J, leaving 21 bases between them. CDR3 size: 19 residues. CDR1 is SGHRS, CDR2 YFSETQ, per germline. CDR3 sequence: CASSLANTKAPFGNQPQHF. The CDR3 DNA is TGCGCCAGCAGCTTGGCCAATACCAAAGCACCTTTTGGCAATCAGCCCCAGCATTTT.

The sample holds one count of this clone. CDR3: CASSYLSGSSYNEQFF. For the CDR3, the DNA is TGTGCCAGCAGTTACCTAAGCGGGAGCTCCTACAATGAGCAGTTCTTC. The genes are TRBV6-6 and TRBJ2-1; 8 bases line up with TRBD2. The CDR3 contains 16 residues. The germline CDR1 and CDR2 sequences are MNHNY and SVGAGI (reference sequence). V lost 2 bases and J lost 0; bases outside the gene matches: 3.

The chain employs TRBV2 and TRBJ2-7; 15 positions match TRBD2. Per germline, CDR1 SNHLY and CDR2 FYNNEI. J lost 4 bases, V lost 4 bases, and 14 bases had no gene match. CDR3 length: 19 residues. In DNA, the CDR3 is TGTGCCAGCAGTGGGGCGACCGGGACTAGCGGGAGGTCTTTATACGAGCAGTACTTC. Translating gives CASSGATGTSGRSLYEQYF.

CDR3 loop: CASSYGDREYNEQFF. Written as DNA, the CDR3 is TGTGCCAGCAGTTACGGGGACAGGGAGTACAATGAGCAGTTCTTC. V gene TRBV6-5 combines with J gene TRBJ2-1, with TRBD1 matching over 9 bases. With V trimmed by 2 bases and J by 4 bases, 3 bases remained unmatched. This CDR3 is 15 amino acids long. Looked up from germline, CDR1 is MNHEY and CDR2 is SVGAGI.

This clone was detected only once. The rearrangement links TRBV7-6 to TRBJ2-1; the D is unclear. Germline values: CDR1 SGHVS, CDR2 FNYEAQ. The CDR3 length is 13 residues. V lost 3 bases and J lost 6, with 9 bases in between. CDR3 in DNA: TGTGCCAGCAGCTTTGGTCAGTCCAATGAGCAGTTCTTC. Protein sequence: CASSFGQSNEQFF. The full variable domain, in which reference TRBV7-6 and TRBJ2-1 provide the parts outside the CDR3, is GAGVSQSPRYKVTKRGQDVALRCDPISGHVSLYWYRQALGQGPEFLTYFNYEAQQDKSGLPNDRFSAERPEGSISTLTIQRTEQRDSAMYRCASSFGQSNEQFFGPGTRLTVL.

This chain connects TRBV18 to TRBJ1-6; no definite D call. CDR1 is KGHSH and CDR2 is LQKENI in the germline V gene. Trimming took off 4 bases at V and 4 bases at J, with 11 bases between the two ends. The CDR3 spans 15 residues. For the CDR3, the DNA is TGTGCCAGCTCACGCGCGCTAGCATATAATTCACCCCTCCACTTT. Translated, it gives CASSRALAYNSPLHF.

The V call is TRBV6-5, the J call TRBJ1-4; possibly TRBD1 for D (5 bases). V shed 6 bases and J shed 6 bases, with 11 bases lying between them. CDR3 length: 13 amino acids. Germline V CDR1 and CDR2: MNHEY, SVGAGI. The CDR3 sequence is CASSRARDEKLFF. CDR3 bases: TGTGCCAGCAGCAGGGCCCGCGATGAAAAACTGTTTTTT.

V is TRBV10-2 and J is TRBJ1-2; 8 positions match TRBD1. Germline V lookup: CDR1 WSHSY, CDR2 SAAADI. After removal of 5 bases from V and 8 bases from J, the junction contained 10 bases not matched to a gene. This CDR3 is built from 14 residues. The CDR3 spells CASSLQQGVGGYTF. CDR3 sequence (DNA): TGCGCCAGCAGTCTCCAACAGGGGGTTGGAGGCTACACCTTC.

The genes are TRBV6-2 or TRBV6-3 and TRBJ2-4, with TRBD1 as a possible D gene (5 bases). The CDR3 totals 14 residues. Between the trimmed V and J ends, which lost 6 bases and 6 bases, there was a span of 15 bases. Germline V lookup: CDR1 MNHEY, CDR2 SVGEGT. Here the CDR3 reads CASSPTGGGNIQYF. CDR3 coding DNA: TGTGCCAGCAGCCCTACAGGTGGTGGAAACATTCAGTACTTC.

The chain recombines TRBV19 with TRBJ1-4, with a weak D call TRBD1 (5 bases). The length of the CDR3 is 13 residues. V lost 7 bases, J lost 4 bases, and 10 bases lay in between. CDR1 and CDR2 from the germline V gene are LNHDA and SQIVND (reference sequence). CDR3 amino acids: CASTDSVNEKLFF. DNA of the CDR3: TGTGCCAGTACAGACAGCGTTAATGAAAAACTGTTTTTT.

In its sample, this clone was seen a few times. The chain combines TRBV15 with TRBJ1-5; D may be TRBD1 (5 bases). This CDR3 is built from 17 residues. Germline V lookup: CDR1 LNHNV, CDR2 YYDKDF (reference sequence). The ends were cut back, 3 bases at V and 1 base at J, with 16 bases in the middle. The CDR3 sequence is CATSRGGGTGSNQPQHF. The DNA for the CDR3 is TGTGCCACCAGCAGGGGGGGAGGGACGGGCAGCAATCAGCCCCAGCATTTT.

This chain connects TRBV19 to TRBJ2-3, with 13 nucleotides matching TRBD2. Germline CDR1 is LNHDA and CDR2 is SQIVND (reference sequence). V shed 4 bases, J shed 3 bases, and the junction held 10 bases outside the gene matches. The CDR3 runs to 18 residues. CDR3 DNA: TGTGCCAGTAGTACTCCGGGGACTAGCGGGATTCCAACAGATACGCAGTATTTT. As protein: CASSTPGTSGIPTDTQYF.

The rearrangement uses TRBV7-9 and TRBJ1-6; D not resolved. The length of the CDR3 is 15 residues. Germline assignment: CDR1 SEHNR and CDR2 FQNEAQ (reference sequence). Trimming removed 5 bases from V and 9 bases from J, with 17 bases in between. The CDR3 bases are TGTGCCAGCAGCCCACCAATGGGAGTCTCTTCACCCCTCCACTTT. This codes for CASSPPMGVSSPLHF.

The chain links TRBV3-1 (or the pseudogene TRBV3-2) to TRBJ1-2; the match to TRBD1 covers 8 bases. Germline-derived CDR1 and CDR2 are LGHDT and YNNKEL (reference sequence). There are 14 residues in the CDR3. Trimming removed 4 bases from V and 8 bases from J; junction bases left unmatched: 9. This chain's CDR3 is CASSPLSRGHGYTF. DNA for the CDR3: TGTGCCAGCAGCCCTCTGAGCAGGGGGCACGGCTACACCTTC.

Comment on this clone: The same CDR3 arises from other DNA sequences in this sample as well. The chain is built from TRBV2 and TRBJ1-1, with TRBD1 identical over 7 bases. The germline V gene has CDR1 SNHLY and CDR2 FYNNEI. V shed 5 bases and J 2 bases; nucleotides not matched to a gene: 5. The CDR3 is made up of 14 amino acids. The CDR3 DNA follows: TGTGCCAGCAGTAAGGGACAGCTAAACACTGAAGCTTTCTTT. Amino acid sequence: CASSKGQLNTEAFF.

The rearrangement joins TRBV2 to TRBJ1-1, with no clear D. Per germline, CDR1 SNHLY and CDR2 FYNNEI. The CDR3 covers 14 residues. Trimming took 4 bases from V and 4 from J, leaving 13 bases between them. CDR3 loop: CASSVSGVGTEAFF. For the CDR3, the DNA is TGTGCCAGCAGTGTAAGCGGGGTCGGCACTGAAGCTTTCTTT.

V usage is TRBV10-2 and J usage is TRBJ2-3; D remains ambiguous. The CDR3 spans 14 residues. V lost 3 bases and J lost 4, with 11 bases in between. The germline V gene has CDR1 WSHSY and CDR2 SAAADI. Here the CDR3 reads CASSDLRSADTQYF. CDR3 nucleotides: TGCGCCAGCAGTGATCTCCGATCGGCAGATACGCAGTATTTT.

The chain recombines TRBV5-1 with TRBJ1-1, with D possibly matching TRBD1 (6 bases). Trimming removed 0 bases from V and 6 bases from J, with 9 bases in between. This CDR3 spans 13 amino acids. Germline V CDR1 and CDR2: SGHRS, YFSETQ. CDR3 bases: TGCGCCAGCAGCTTGGGAGCAGGGGCTGAAGCTTTCTTT. Protein product: CASSLGAGAEAFF.